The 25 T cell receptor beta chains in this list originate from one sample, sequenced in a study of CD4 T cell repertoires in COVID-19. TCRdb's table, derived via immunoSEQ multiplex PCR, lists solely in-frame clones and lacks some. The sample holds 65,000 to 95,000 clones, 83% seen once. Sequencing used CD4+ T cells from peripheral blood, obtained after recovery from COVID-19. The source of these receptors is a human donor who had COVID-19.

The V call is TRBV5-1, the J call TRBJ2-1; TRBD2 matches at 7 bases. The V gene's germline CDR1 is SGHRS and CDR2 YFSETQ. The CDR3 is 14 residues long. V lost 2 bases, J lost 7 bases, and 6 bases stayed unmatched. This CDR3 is CASSLLATNNEQFF. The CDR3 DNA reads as TGCGCCAGCAGCTTACTAGCGACTAATAATGAGCAGTTCTTC. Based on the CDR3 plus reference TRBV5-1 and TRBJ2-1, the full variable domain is KAGVTQTPRYLIKTRGQQVTLSCSPISGHRSVSWYQQTPGQGLQFLFEYFSETQRNKGNFPGRFSGRQFSNSRSEMNVSTLELGDSALYLCASSLLATNNEQFFGPGTRLTVL.

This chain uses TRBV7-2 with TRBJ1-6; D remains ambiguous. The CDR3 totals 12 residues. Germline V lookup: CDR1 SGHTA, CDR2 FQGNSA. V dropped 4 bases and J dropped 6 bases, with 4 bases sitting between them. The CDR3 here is CASSYSNSPLHF. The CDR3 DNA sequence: TGTGCCAGCAGCTATAGTAATTCACCCCTCCACTTT.

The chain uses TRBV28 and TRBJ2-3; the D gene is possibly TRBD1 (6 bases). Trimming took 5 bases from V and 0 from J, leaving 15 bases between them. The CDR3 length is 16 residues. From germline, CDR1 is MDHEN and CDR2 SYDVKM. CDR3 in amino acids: CASSGGQPVSTDTQYF. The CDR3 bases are TGTGCCAGCAGTGGCGGACAGCCCGTTAGCACAGATACGCAGTATTTT.

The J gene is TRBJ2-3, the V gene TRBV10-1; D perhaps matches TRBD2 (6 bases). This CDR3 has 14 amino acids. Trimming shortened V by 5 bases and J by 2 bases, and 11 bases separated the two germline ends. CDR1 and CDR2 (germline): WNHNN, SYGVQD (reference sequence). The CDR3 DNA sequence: TGCGCCAGCAGTCGAGGGGACTTCACAGATACGCAGTATTTT. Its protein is CASSRGDFTDTQYF.

CDR3 sequence reads: CASSSLTAPDRPQHF. CDR3 in DNA: TGTGCCAGCAGCAGCCTGACGGCCCCTGATCGGCCCCAGCATTTT. The chain joins TRBV5-6 to TRBJ1-5; D call uncertain. Germline V gene lookup returns CDR1 SGHDT and CDR2 YYEEEE. There are 15 residues in the CDR3. Between the trimmed V and J ends, which lost 4 bases and 9 bases, there was a span of 20 bases.

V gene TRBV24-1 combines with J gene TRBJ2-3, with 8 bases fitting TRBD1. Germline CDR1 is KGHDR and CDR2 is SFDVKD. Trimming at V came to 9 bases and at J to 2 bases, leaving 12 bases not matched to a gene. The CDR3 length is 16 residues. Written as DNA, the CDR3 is TGTGCCACCGGAGAAGACAGGGGAAAGCTCACAGATACGCAGTATTTT. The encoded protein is CATGEDRGKLTDTQYF.

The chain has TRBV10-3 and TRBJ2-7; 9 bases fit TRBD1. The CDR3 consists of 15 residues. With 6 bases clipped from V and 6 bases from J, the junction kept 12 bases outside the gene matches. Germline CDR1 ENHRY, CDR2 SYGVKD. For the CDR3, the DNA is TGTGCCATCAGCCTAGACGGACAGGGGAGCGGCGAGCAGTACTTC. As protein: CAISLDGQGSGEQYF.

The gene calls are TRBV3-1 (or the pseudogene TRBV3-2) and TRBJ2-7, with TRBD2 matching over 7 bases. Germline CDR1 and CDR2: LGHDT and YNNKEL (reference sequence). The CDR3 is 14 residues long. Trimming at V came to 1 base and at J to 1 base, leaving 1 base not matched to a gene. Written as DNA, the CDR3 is TGTGCCAGCAGCCAAGGGGGGGGTTCCTACGAGCAGTACTTC. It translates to CASSQGGGSYEQYF.

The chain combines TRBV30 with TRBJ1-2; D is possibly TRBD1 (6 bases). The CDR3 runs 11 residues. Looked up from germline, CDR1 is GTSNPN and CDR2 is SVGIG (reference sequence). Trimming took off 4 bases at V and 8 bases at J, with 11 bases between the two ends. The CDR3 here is CAWTRGGGYTF. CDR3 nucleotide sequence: TGTGCCTGGACCAGAGGGGGGGGCTACACCTTC.

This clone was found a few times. The CDR3 sequence is CASSYRPGDGYTF. CDR3 coding DNA: TGTGCCAGCAGTTACAGACCAGGGGATGGCTACACCTTC. The J gene is TRBJ1-2, the V gene TRBV6-5; the D gene is possibly TRBD1 (6 bases). V was cut by 2 bases and J by 6 bases, with 10 bases left in between. The V gene's germline CDR1 is MNHEY and CDR2 SVGAGI. The CDR3 contains 13 residues.

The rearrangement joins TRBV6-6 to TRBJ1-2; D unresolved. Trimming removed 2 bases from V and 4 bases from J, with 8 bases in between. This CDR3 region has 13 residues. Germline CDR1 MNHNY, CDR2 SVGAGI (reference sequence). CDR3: CASSYGSSYGYTF. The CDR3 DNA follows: TGTGCCAGCAGTTACGGTTCCAGCTATGGCTACACCTTC.

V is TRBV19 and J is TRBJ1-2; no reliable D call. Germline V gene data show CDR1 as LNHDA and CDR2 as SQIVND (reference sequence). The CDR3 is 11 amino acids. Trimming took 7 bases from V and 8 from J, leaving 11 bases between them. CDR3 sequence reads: CASTGGQGYTF. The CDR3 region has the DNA TGTGCCAGTACGGGAGGTCAAGGCTACACCTTC.

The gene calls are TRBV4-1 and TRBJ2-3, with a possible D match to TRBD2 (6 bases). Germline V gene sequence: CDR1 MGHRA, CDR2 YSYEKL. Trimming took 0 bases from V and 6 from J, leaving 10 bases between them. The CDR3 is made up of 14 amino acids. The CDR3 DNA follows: TGCGCCAGCAGCCAAGAACTAGCCCGCGATACGCAGTATTTT. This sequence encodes CASSQELARDTQYF.

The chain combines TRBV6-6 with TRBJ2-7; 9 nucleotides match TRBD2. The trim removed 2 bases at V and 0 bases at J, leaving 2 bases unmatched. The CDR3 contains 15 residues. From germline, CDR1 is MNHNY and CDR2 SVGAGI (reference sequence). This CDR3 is CASSYVTSGSYEQYF. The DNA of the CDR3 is TGTGCCAGCAGTTACGTGACTAGCGGCTCCTACGAGCAGTACTTC.

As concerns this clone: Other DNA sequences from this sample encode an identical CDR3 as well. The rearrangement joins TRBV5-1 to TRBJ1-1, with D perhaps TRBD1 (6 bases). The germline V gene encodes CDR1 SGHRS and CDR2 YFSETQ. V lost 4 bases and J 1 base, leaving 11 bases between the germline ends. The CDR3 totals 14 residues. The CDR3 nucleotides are TGCGCCAGCAGCGCCGGACAGTCGAACACTGAAGCTTTCTTT. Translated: CASSAGQSNTEAFF.

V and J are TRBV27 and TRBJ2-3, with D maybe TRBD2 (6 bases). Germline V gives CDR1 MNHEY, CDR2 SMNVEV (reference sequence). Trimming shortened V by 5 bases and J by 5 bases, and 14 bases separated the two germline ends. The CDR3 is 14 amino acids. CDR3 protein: CASSLARGGDTQYF. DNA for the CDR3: TGTGCCAGCAGTCTAGCTAGGGGAGGAGATACGCAGTATTTT.

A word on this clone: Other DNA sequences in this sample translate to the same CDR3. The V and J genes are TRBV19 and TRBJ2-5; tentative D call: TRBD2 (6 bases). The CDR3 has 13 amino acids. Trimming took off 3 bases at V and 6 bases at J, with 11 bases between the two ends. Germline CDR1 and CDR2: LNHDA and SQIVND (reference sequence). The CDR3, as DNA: TGTGCCAGTAGTATCGGCGGGGAACAGACCCAGTACTTC. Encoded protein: CASSIGGEQTQYF.

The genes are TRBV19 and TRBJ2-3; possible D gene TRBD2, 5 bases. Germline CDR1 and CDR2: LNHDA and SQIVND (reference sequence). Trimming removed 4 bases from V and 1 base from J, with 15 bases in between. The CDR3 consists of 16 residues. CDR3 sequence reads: CASSSPPGFGTDTQYF. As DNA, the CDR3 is TGTGCCAGTAGTAGCCCTCCGGGGTTTGGCACAGATACGCAGTATTTT.

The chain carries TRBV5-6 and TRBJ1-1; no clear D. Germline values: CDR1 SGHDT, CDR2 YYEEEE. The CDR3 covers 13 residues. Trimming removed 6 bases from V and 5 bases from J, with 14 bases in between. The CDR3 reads CASKRWSGTEAFF. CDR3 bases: TGTGCCAGCAAGCGGTGGTCGGGGACTGAAGCTTTCTTT.

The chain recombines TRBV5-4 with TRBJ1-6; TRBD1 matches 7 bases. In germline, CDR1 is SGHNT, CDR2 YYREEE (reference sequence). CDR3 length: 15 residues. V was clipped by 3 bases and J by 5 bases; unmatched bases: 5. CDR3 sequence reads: CASSWEDRNNSPLHF. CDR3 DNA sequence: TGTGCCAGCAGCTGGGAGGACAGGAATAATTCACCCCTCCACTTT.

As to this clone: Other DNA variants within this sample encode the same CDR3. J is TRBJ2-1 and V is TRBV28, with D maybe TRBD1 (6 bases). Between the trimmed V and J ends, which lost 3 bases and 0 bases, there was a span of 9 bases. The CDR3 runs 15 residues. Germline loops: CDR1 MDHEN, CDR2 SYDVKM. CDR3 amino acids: CASSFQGSSYNEQFF. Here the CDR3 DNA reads TGTGCCAGCAGTTTCCAGGGGAGCTCCTACAATGAGCAGTTCTTC.

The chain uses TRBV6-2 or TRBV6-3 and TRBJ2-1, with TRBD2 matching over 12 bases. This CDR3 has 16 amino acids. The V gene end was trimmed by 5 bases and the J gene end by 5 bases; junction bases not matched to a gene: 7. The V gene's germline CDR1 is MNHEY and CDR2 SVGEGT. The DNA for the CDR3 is TGTGCCAGCAGTACCCCACTAGCGGGGGGTAACAATGAGCAGTTCTTC. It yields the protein CASSTPLAGGNNEQFF.

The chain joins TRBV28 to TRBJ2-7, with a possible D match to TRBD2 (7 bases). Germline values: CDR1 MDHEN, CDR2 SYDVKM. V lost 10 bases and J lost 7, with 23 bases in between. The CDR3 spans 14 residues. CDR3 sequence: CATRGGGPLMEQYF. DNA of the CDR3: TGTGCCACCAGAGGGGGGGGCCCTTTAATGGAGCAGTACTTC.

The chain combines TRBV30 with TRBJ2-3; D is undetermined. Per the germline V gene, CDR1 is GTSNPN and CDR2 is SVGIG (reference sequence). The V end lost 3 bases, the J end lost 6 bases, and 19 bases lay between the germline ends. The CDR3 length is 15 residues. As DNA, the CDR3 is TGTGCCTGGAGGGCCAGGTCAGCTTCCTGGGATACGCAGTATTTT. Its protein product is CAWRARSASWDTQYF.

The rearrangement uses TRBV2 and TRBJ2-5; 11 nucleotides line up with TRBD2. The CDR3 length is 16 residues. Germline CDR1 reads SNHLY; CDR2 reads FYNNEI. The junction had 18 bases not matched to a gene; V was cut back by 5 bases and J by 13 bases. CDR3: CASSPLPTSGGGRRYF. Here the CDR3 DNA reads TGTGCCAGCAGTCCTCTCCCTACTAGCGGGGGCGGCCGGCGGTACTTC.